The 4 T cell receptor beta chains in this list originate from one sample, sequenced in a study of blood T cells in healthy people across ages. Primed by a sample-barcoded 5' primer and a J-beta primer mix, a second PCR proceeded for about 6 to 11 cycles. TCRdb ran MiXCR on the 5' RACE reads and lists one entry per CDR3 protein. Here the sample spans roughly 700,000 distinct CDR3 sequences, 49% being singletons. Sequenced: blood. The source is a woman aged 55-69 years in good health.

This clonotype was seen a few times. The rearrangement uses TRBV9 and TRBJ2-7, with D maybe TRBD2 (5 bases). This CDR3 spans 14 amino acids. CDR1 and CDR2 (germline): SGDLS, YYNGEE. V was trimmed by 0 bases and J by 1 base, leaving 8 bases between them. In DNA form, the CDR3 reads TGTGCCAGCAGCGTAGTCCGGGAATCCTACGAGCAGTACTTC. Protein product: CASSVVRESYEQYF.

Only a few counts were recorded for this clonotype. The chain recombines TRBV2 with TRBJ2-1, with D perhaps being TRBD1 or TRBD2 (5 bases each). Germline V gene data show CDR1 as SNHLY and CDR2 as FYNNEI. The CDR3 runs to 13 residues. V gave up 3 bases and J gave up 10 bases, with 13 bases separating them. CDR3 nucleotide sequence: TGTGCCAGCAGTGATTACCCAGAGGGGGAGCAGTTCTTC. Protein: CASSDYPEGEQFF.

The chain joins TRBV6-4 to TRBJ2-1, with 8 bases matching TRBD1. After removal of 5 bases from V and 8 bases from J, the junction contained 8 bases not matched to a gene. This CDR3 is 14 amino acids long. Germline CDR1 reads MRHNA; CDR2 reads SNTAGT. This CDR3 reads CASSQQGAEDEQFF. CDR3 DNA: TGTGCCAGCAGTCAGCAGGGGGCCGAGGATGAGCAGTTCTTC.

The CDR3 DNA follows: TGCGCCAGCAGCGATGCCGGTGGAGCAAACACTGAAGCTTTCTTT. It codes for CASSDAGGANTEAFF. This chain connects TRBV5-1 to TRBJ1-1; unclear D gene. With 4 bases removed from V and 2 bases from J, the gap between germline ends came to 15 bases. This CDR3 region has 15 residues. CDR1 SGHRS and CDR2 YFSETQ come from the germline V gene.